Below, one T cell receptor (beta chain) is given with its context. The record originates from a study of shared clonotypes between healthy human individuals. Germline-derived CDR1 and CDR2 are GTSNPN and SVGIG (reference sequence). The V and J ends lost 5 bases and 5 bases, in that order; junction bases with no gene match: 10. The CDR3 extends over 15 amino acids. The data were produced by immunoSEQ multiplex PCR, yet TCRdb's version contains in-frame clones alone and is incomplete. The repertoire holds some 2,400,000 clones, with under 97% as singletons. The chain links TRBV30 to TRBJ2-5; 11 nucleotides match TRBD2. Sequencing input: naive CD4+ T cells sorted from blood. As for subset: CD45RA+ positively selected. The sequence was collected from a young man in good health. The CDR3 DNA sequence: TGTGCCTGGTCACGGTCTAGCGGGAGGCAGGAGACCCAGTACTTC. This sequence encodes CAWSRSSGRQETQYF.